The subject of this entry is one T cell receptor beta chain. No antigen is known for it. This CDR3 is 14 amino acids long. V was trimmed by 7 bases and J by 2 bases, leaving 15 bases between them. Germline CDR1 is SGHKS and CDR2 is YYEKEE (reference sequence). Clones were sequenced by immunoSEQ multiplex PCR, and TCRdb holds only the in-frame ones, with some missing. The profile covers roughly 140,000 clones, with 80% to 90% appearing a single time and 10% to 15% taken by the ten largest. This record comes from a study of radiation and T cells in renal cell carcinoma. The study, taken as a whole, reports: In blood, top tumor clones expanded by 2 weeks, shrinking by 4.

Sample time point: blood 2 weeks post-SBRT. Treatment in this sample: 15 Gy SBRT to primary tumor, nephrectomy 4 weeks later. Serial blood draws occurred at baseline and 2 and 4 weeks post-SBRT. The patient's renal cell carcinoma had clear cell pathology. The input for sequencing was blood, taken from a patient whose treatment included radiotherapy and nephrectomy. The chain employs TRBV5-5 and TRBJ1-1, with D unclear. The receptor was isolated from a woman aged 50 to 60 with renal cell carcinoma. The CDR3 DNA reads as TGTGCCAGCGGATTTAGCGAGTCCAACACTGAAGCTTTCTTT. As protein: CASGFSESNTEAFF.